The TCR beta chain under discussion was sequenced for a study of T cell responses to AZD1222 COVID-19 vaccine. Whole-study results and caveats: Clonal diversity was possibly underestimated; the donors were predominantly white British and more often female. Repertoires were obtained solely post-peak T cell response.

Note on this clone: The antigen remains undetermined.

Analyses pooled second doses at about 4 or about 12 weeks. Here immunoSEQ multiplex PCR was the method, and the copy in TCRdb shows in-frame clones only, minus some. Among around 44,000 clones listed, 80% to 90% were seen once. The clonotype comes from an adult who received the AZD1222 COVID-19 vaccine. Material: peripheral blood, obtained 28 days after the second AZD1222 dose.

The CDR3 loop is CASGSSGRPYNEQFF. Here the CDR3 DNA reads TGTGCTAGTGGTTCTAGCGGGAGGCCCTACAATGAGCAGTTCTTC. The rearrangement joins TRBV12-5 to TRBJ2-1, with 11 positions matching TRBD2. From germline, CDR1 is LGHNT and CDR2 FRNRAP. The J segment lost 2 bases and the V segment lost 4 bases, leaving 1 base of the junction unmatched. The CDR3 contains 15 residues. Looking up the rest from reference TRBV12-5 and TRBJ2-1 gives the full variable domain: DARVTQTPRHKVTEMGQEVTMRCQPILGHNTVFWYRQTMMQGLELLAYFRNRAPLDDSGMPKDRFSAEMPDATLATLKIQPSEPRDSAVYFCASGSSGRPYNEQFFGPGTRLTVL.